This TCR beta chain comes out of a study of CD8 T cells in ankylosing spondylitis. The junction had 8 bases not matched to a gene; V was cut back by 9 bases and J by 6 bases. The CDR3 is 13 residues long. TCRdb re-derived calls from the 5' RACE reads in MiXCR, one entry per CDR3 protein. The repertoire holds roughly 38,000 distinct CDR3 sequences, with about 15% as singletons. The sequence was obtained from a male donor with ankylosing spondylitis or in good health (not recorded which). Sequencing was performed on blood. The rearrangement links TRBV12-3 or TRBV12-4 to TRBJ1-5; 7 bases map to TRBD1. CDR3 residues: CASRKGASQPQHF. CDR3 coding DNA: TGTGCCAGTAGGAAGGGGGCTAGTCAGCCCCAGCATTTT.